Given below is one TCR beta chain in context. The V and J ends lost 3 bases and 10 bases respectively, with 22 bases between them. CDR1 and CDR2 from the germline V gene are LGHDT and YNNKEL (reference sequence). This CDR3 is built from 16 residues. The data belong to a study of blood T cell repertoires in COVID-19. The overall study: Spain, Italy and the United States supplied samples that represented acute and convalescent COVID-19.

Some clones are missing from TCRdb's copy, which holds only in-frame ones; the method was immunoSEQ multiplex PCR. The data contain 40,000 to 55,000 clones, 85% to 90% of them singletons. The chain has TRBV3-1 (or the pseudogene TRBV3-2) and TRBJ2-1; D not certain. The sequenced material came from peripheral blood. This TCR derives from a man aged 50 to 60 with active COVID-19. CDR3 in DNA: TGTGCCAGCAGCCATAAACGGCGTGAGAAAGCTAGGGAGCAGTTCTTC. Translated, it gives CASSHKRREKAREQFF.